Each of the 20 T cell receptor beta chains below was sequenced from the same sample in a study of CD4 T cells in relation to SARS-CoV-2 and coronaviruses. Assay used: immunoSEQ multiplex PCR; TCRdb lists only in-frame clones, some missing. The sample carries 9,000 to 13,000 clones, more than 65% recorded once. The antigens for these receptors are not known. The unexposed donors gave CD4+ T cells in 2011-2018, prior to COVID-19. After approximately ten days of culture, CD4+ T cells were isolated. Sequenced sample: CD4+ T cells from PBMCs, cultured in vitro. These receptors all come from a human donor in good health.

The V and J genes are TRBV7-3 and TRBJ2-3; 10 bases are shared with TRBD1. The germline V gene encodes CDR1 SGHTA and CDR2 FQGTGA. The length of the CDR3 is 17 residues. V lost 2 bases and J lost 8; bases outside the gene matches: 13. CDR3: CASSLLVGQGTAGTQYF. CDR3 sequence (DNA): TGTGCCAGCAGCTTATTAGTGGGACAGGGGACCGCGGGTACGCAGTATTTT.

The chain is built from TRBV7-2 and TRBJ2-1, with TRBD2 identical over 11 bases. This CDR3 is built from 16 residues. The V and J ends lost 4 bases and 8 bases, in that order; junction bases with no gene match: 10. Germline CDR1 and CDR2: SGHTA and FQGNSA. The CDR3 sequence: CASSSHSGREVYEQFF. CDR3 coding DNA: TGTGCCAGCAGCTCGCATAGCGGGAGGGAGGTGTATGAGCAGTTCTTC.

The chain carries TRBV11-2 and TRBJ2-2; 9 nucleotides match TRBD1. With 0 bases clipped from V and 7 bases from J, the junction kept 3 bases outside the gene matches. CDR1 and CDR2 from the germline V gene are SGHAT and FQNNGV. The CDR3 loop spans 15 amino acids. The CDR3, as DNA: TGTGCCAGCAGCTTAGATTCGGACAGGGGCGGGGAGCTGTTTTTT. Translation: CASSLDSDRGGELFF. Drawing the rest from reference TRBV11-2 and TRBJ2-2, the complete variable domain is EAGVAQSPRYKIIEKRQSVAFWCNPISGHATLYWYQQILGQGPKLLIQFQNNGVVDDSQLPKDRFSAERLKGVDSTLKIQPAKLEDSAVYLCASSLDSDRGGELFFGEGSRLTVL.

The J gene is TRBJ2-7, the V gene TRBV2; the D gene is possibly TRBD1 (5 bases). V was trimmed by 6 bases and J by 0 bases, leaving 9 bases between them. The CDR3 runs 13 residues. From germline, CDR1 is SNHLY and CDR2 FYNNEI. CDR3 coding DNA: TGTGCCAGCAGGGCAGGGTACTCCTACGAGCAGTACTTC. Translation: CASRAGYSYEQYF.

This chain connects TRBV11-2 to TRBJ2-5; D is possibly TRBD1 (5 bases). The V and J ends lost 5 bases and 2 bases respectively, with 9 bases between them. This CDR3 region has 13 residues. Germline V gives CDR1 SGHAT, CDR2 FQNNGV. CDR3 sequence: CASSRDRQETQYF. DNA for the CDR3: TGTGCCAGCAGCCGTGACAGACAAGAGACCCAGTACTTC.

The chain carries TRBV7-8 and TRBJ1-2; D is uncertain. Germline V CDR1 and CDR2: SGHVS, FQNEAQ. V was cut by 2 bases and J by 1 base, with 14 bases left in between. CDR3 length equals 16 residues. Here the CDR3 reads CASSLSSQEFNYGYTF. The CDR3 region has the DNA TGTGCCAGCAGCTTATCGTCACAAGAGTTTAACTATGGCTACACCTTC.

This chain connects TRBV19 to TRBJ2-5, with D tentatively TRBD1 (6 bases). In germline, CDR1 is LNHDA, CDR2 SQIVND (reference sequence). The ends were cut back, 5 bases at V and 5 bases at J, with 12 bases in the middle. The CDR3 loop spans 13 amino acids. CDR3 sequence reads: CASSAHRVETQYF. Here the CDR3 DNA reads TGTGCCAGTAGTGCCCACAGGGTGGAGACCCAGTACTTC.

This chain joins TRBV2 and TRBJ2-7, with TRBD2 matching over 11 bases. The CDR3 length is 14 residues. V dropped 5 bases and J dropped 4; count of bases not matched to a gene: 4. From germline, CDR1 is SNHLY and CDR2 FYNNEI. For the CDR3, the DNA is TGTGCCAGCAGTTTAGCGGGAGGGCCGTACGAGCAGTACTTC. Protein sequence: CASSLAGGPYEQYF.

The chain carries TRBV6-2 or TRBV6-3 and TRBJ1-5, with 8 bases identical to TRBD1. Per germline, CDR1 MNHEY and CDR2 SVGEGT. V gave up 4 bases and J gave up 4 bases; unmatched junction bases: 6. The CDR3 is made up of 15 amino acids. The CDR3 loop is CASSSTGGKNQPQHF. As DNA, the CDR3 is TGTGCCAGCAGTTCCACAGGGGGGAAGAATCAGCCCCAGCATTTT.

The rearrangement uses TRBV23-1 and TRBJ1-2; tentative D call: TRBD1 (5 bases). TRBV23-1 is an ORF for which the function is uncertain. The V end was cut by 0 bases, the J end by 6 bases, with 14 bases between. The CDR3 loop spans 15 amino acids. The CDR3 nucleotides read TGCGCCAGCAGTCAATCGCCCGGGGGATGGCATGGCTACACCTTC. It specifies CASSQSPGGWHGYTF.

The genes are TRBV30 and TRBJ1-3; possible D gene TRBD1, 6 bases. Germline lookup yields CDR1 GTSNPN and CDR2 SVGIG (reference sequence). This CDR3 has 16 residues. V lost 2 bases and J 0 bases, leaving 14 bases between the germline ends. This CDR3 reads CAWSPNRDSSGNTIYF. The CDR3 DNA follows: TGTGCCTGGAGTCCGAACAGGGACTCCTCTGGAAACACCATATATTTT.

The chain carries TRBV30 and TRBJ2-5; tentatively, D is TRBD1 (5 bases). Trimming removed 0 bases from V and 3 bases from J, with 8 bases in between. This CDR3 contains 13 residues. Germline V CDR1 and CDR2: GTSNPN, SVGIG (reference sequence). The CDR3 nucleotides read TGTGCCTGGAGTGTACTCAGGGAAGAGACCCAGTACTTC. Amino acid sequence: CAWSVLREETQYF.

This clone was seen just once. The J gene is TRBJ2-7, the V gene TRBV3-1 (or the pseudogene TRBV3-2); no clear D gene. Trimming removed 1 base at V and 2 bases at J, with 9 bases between. From germline, CDR1 is LGHDT and CDR2 YNNKEL (reference sequence). The CDR3 runs 14 residues. The CDR3 region has the DNA TGTGCCAGCAGCCAAGGAAAATCGACCTACGAGCAGTACTTC. It is translated as CASSQGKSTYEQYF.

The chain has TRBV5-6 and TRBJ2-7; the match to TRBD2 covers 13 bases. The germline V gene has CDR1 SGHDT and CDR2 YYEEEE. V trimming: 4 bases; J trimming: 4 bases; junction bases outside the gene matches: 5. This CDR3 has 15 residues. In DNA form, the CDR3 reads TGTGCCAGCAGCCGCTGGACTAGCGGGGGTTACGAGCAGTACTTC. It encodes CASSRWTSGGYEQYF.

The chain links TRBV18 to TRBJ2-3; D may be TRBD1 (7 bases). Germline-derived CDR1 and CDR2 are KGHSH and LQKENI. The CDR3 contains 14 residues. V was cut by 4 bases and J by 4 bases, with 12 bases left in between. This CDR3 reads CASSQGGGADTQYF. In nucleotides, the CDR3 is TGTGCCAGCTCACAAGGAGGGGGCGCAGATACGCAGTATTTT.

The chain joins TRBV5-4 to TRBJ2-3; 8 bases fit TRBD1. The CDR3 is 14 amino acids. The trim removed 3 bases at V and 4 bases at J, leaving 4 bases unmatched. Germline lookup yields CDR1 SGHNT and CDR2 YYREEE (reference sequence). CDR3 sequence reads: CASSSQGAADTQYF. The CDR3 coding sequence is TGTGCCAGCAGCTCCCAGGGGGCCGCAGATACGCAGTATTTT. Full variable domain (remainder filled in from reference TRBV5-4 and TRBJ2-3): ETGVTQSPTHLIKTRGQQVTLRCSSQSGHNTVSWYQQALGQGPQFIFQYYREEENGRGNFPPRFSGLQFPNYSSELNVNALELDDSALYLCASSSQGAADTQYFGPGTRLTVL.

The V and J genes are TRBV14 and TRBJ2-3, with 7 bases fitting TRBD1. The CDR3 has 16 amino acids. Germline CDR1 reads SGHDN; CDR2 reads FVKESK. Germline trimming cut 1 base from V and 0 bases from J; bases unmatched to any gene: 4. The CDR3 region is CASSQGQGGSTDTQYF. Written as DNA, the CDR3 is TGTGCCAGCAGCCAAGGACAGGGTGGGAGCACAGATACGCAGTATTTT.

This clone has a single count. The chain recombines TRBV5-1 with TRBJ2-5; D gene unclear. This CDR3 has 14 residues. Germline CDR1 is SGHRS and CDR2 is YFSETQ. The V gene lost 3 bases and the J gene lost 2 bases, with 11 bases spanning the gap. The CDR3 loop reads CASSSLSRQETQYF. DNA of the CDR3: TGCGCCAGCAGCTCTTTGAGTAGGCAAGAGACCCAGTACTTC.

The CDR3, as DNA: TGTGCCAGCAGCTTAGCCTCTCTGGCCGGGGAAACCCGATACAATGAGCAGTTCTTC. Its translation is CASSLASLAGETRYNEQFF. The V call is TRBV7-6, the J call TRBJ2-1, with D perhaps matching TRBD2 (5 bases). This CDR3 is built from 19 residues. CDR1 is SGHVS, CDR2 FNYEAQ, per germline. Trimming pared 0 bases from V and 4 bases from J, leaving 22 bases between.

This chain links TRBV4-2 with TRBJ1-2; 7 nucleotides line up with TRBD1. The CDR3 has 20 amino acids. J was trimmed by 1 base and V by 2 bases; bases with no gene match: 19. Per the germline V gene, CDR1 is LGHNA and CDR2 is YNFKEQ. CDR3 nucleotide sequence: TGTGCCAGCAGCCAACTCGACGGAGGGGGCCTTTCAACTCTTAACTATGGCTACACCTTC. Translating gives CASSQLDGGGLSTLNYGYTF.